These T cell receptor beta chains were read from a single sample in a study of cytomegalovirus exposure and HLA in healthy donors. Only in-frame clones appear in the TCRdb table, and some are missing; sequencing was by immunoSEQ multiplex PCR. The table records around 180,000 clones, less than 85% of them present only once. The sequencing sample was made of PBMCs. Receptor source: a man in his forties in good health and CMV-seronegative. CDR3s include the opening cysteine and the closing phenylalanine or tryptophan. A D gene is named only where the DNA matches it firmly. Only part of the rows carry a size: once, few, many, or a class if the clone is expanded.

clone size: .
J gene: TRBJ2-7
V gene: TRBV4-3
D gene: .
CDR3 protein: CASSQELVHEQYF
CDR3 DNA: TGCGCCAGCAGCCAAGAGCTAGTCCACGAGCAGTACTTC

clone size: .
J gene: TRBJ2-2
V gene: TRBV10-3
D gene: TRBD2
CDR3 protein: CAIWTSGGDTGELFF
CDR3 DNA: TGTGCCATCTGGACTAGCGGGGGGGACACCGGGGAGCTGTTTTTT

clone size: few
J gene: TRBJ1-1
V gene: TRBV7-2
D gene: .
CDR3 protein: CASRFSGQVNTEAFF
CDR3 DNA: TGTGCCAGCAGGTTTAGCGGGCAGGTGAACACTGAAGCTTTCTTT

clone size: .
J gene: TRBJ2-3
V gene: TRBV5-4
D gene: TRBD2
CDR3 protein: CASSKAGGDTQYF
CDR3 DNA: TGTGCCAGCAGCAAGGCGGGAGGCGATACGCAGTATTTT

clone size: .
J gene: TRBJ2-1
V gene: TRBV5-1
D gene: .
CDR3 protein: CASSLEGLGYEQFF
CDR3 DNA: TGCGCCAGCAGCTTGGAGGGGTTAGGCTATGAGCAGTTCTTC

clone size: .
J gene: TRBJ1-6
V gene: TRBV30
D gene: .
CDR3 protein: CAWSGGSWDSPLHF
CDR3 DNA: TGTGCCTGGAGTGGAGGCTCCTGGGATTCACCCCTCCACTTT

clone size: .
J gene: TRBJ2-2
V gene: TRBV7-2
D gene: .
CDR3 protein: CASSLTFSSGELFF
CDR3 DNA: TGTGCCAGCAGCTTAACATTTAGCTCCGGGGAGCTGTTTTTT

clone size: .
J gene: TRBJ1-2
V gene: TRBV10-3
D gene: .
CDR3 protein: CATGSGGLGGYTF
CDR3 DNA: TGTGCCACTGGAAGCGGAGGGCTAGGCGGCTACACCTTC

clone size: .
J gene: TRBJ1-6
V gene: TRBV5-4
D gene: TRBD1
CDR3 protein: CASSLAGGQGGSPLHF
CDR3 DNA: TGTGCCAGCAGCTTGGCGGGAGGGCAGGGGGGATCACCCCTCCACTTT

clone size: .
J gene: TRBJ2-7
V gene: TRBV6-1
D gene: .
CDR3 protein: CASSDEGDLVDEQYF
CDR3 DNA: TGTGCCAGCAGTGACGAGGGGGACCTAGTAGACGAGCAGTACTTC

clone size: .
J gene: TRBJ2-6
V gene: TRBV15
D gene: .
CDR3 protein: CATSRNSLSSGANVLTF
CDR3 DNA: TGTGCCACCAGCAGAAACAGTCTATCCTCTGGGGCCAACGTCCTGACTTTC

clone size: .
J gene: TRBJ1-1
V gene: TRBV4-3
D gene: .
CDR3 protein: CASSQESGDEAFF
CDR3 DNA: TGCGCCAGCAGCCAAGAATCCGGGGATGAAGCTTTCTTT

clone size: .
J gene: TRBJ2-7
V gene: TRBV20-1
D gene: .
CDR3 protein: CSVGAGDEQYF
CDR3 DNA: TGCAGTGTCGGAGCCGGGGACGAGCAGTACTTC

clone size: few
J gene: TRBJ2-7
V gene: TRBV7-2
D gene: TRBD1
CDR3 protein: CASSPDRVTTYEQYF
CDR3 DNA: TGTGCCAGCAGCCCAGACAGGGTGACAACCTACGAGCAGTACTTC

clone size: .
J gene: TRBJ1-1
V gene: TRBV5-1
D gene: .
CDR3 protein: CASSSEGQLVSFF
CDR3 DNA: TGCGCCAGCAGTTCGGAGGGGCAGCTGGTTTCTTTCTTT

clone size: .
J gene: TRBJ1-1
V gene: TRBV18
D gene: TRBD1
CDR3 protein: CASSPYHQGARYTEAFF
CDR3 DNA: TGTGCCAGCTCACCATACCACCAGGGGGCGCGGTATACTGAAGCTTTCTTT

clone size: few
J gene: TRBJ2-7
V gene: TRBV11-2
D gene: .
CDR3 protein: CASSLEQTYEQYF
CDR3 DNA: TGTGCCAGCAGCTTAGAACAGACCTACGAGCAGTACTTC

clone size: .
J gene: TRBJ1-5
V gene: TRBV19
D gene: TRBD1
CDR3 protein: CARDLGPGQGRRPQHF
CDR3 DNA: TGTGCCAGAGACCTCGGTCCAGGACAGGGTCGGCGGCCCCAGCATTTT

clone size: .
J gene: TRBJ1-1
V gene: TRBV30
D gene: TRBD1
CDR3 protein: CAWRDRGNTEAFF
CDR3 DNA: TGTGCCTGGAGAGACAGGGGGAACACTGAAGCTTTCTTT

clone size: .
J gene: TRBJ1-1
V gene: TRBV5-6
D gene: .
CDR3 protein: CASSAGLEAFF
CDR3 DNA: TGTGCCAGCAGCGCCGGACTTGAAGCTTTCTTT

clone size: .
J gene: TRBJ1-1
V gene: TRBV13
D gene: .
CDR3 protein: CANQDILSAEAFF
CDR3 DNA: TGTGCCAACCAGGACATCTTGTCGGCTGAAGCTTTCTTT

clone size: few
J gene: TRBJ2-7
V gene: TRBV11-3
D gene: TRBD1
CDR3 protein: CASSPPGQGSYEQYF
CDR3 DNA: TGTGCCAGCAGCCCACCGGGACAGGGATCGTACGAGCAGTACTTC

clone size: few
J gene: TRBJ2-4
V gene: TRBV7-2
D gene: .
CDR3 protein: CASSLEGSGNIQYF
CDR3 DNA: TGTGCCAGCAGCTTAGAAGGCTCGGGAAACATTCAGTACTTC

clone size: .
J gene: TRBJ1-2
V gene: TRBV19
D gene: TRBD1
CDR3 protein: CASSSTGVYGYTF
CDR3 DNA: TGTGCCAGTAGTTCCACAGGGGTCTATGGCTACACCTTC

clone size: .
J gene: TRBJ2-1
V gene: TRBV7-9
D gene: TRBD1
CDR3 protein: CASSARGSSYNEQFF
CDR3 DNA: TGTGCCAGCAGCGCCAGGGGGAGCTCCTACAATGAGCAGTTCTTC

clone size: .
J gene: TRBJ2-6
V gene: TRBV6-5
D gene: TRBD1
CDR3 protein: CASRQGAGGANVLTF
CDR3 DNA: TGTGCTAGCAGACAGGGGGCGGGTGGGGCCAACGTCCTGACTTTC

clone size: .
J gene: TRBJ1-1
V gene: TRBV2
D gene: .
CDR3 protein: CASSYIQGWAFF
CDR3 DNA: TGTGCCAGCAGTTACATACAGGGATGGGCTTTCTTT

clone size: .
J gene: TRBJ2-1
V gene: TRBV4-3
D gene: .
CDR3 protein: CASSQELSSATYNEQFF
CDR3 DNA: TGCGCCAGCAGCCAAGAGTTGTCTAGCGCGACTTACAATGAGCAGTTCTTC

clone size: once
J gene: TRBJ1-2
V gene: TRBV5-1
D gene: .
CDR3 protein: CASSLEAGKVGGYTF
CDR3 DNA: TGCGCCAGCAGCTTGGAGGCAGGGAAGGTGGGTGGCTACACCTTC

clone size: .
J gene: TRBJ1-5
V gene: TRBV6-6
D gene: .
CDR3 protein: CASSYSGVDQPQHF
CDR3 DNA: TGTGCCAGCAGTTACTCAGGGGTTGATCAGCCCCAGCATTTT

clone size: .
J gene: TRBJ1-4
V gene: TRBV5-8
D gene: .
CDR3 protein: CASSLRWGEGKLFF
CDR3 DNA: TGTGCCAGCAGCCTGCGCTGGGGGGAGGGAAAACTGTTTTTT

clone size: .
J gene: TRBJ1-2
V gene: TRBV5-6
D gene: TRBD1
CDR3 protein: CASSKTIGQGLDYTF
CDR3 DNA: TGTGCCAGCAGCAAGACCATCGGACAGGGTCTCGATTACACCTTC

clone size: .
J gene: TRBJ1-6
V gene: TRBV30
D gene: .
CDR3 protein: CAWSGGFFSPLHF
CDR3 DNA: TGTGCCTGGTCCGGGGGGTTTTTTTCACCCCTCCACTTT

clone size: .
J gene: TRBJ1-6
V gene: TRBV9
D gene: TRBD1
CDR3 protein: CASSVDSRQGMINSPLHF
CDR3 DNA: TGTGCCAGCAGCGTAGATTCGAGACAGGGTATGATTAATTCACCCCTCCACTTT

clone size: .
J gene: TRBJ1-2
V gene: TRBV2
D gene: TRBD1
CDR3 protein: CASRAEDRAGYTF
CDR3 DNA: TGTGCCAGCAGAGCCGAGGACAGGGCTGGCTACACCTTC

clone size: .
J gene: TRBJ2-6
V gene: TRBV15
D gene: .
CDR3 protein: CATRTAGANVLTF
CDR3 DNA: TGTGCCACCAGGACAGCTGGGGCCAACGTCCTGACTTTC

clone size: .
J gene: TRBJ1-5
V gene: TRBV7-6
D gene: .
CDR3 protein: CASGRWGDNQPQHF
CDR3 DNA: TGTGCCAGCGGACGGTGGGGAGATAATCAGCCCCAGCATTTT

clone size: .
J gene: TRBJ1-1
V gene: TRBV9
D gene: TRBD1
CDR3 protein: CASSGREGANTEAFF
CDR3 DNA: TGTGCCAGCAGTGGCCGTGAGGGGGCAAACACTGAAGCTTTCTTT

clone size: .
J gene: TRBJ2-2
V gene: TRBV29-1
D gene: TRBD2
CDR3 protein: CSADRGEAGELFF
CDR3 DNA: TGCAGCGCTGACCGGGGGGAGGCCGGGGAGCTGTTTTTT

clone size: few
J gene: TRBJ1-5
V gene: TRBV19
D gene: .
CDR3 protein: CASGETRYSNQPQHF
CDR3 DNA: TGTGCCAGTGGGGAGACACGGTATAGCAATCAGCCCCAGCATTTT

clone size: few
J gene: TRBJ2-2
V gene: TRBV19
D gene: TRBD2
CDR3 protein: CASSSRRTSGGNTGELFF
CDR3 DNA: TGTGCCAGTAGTTCACGAAGGACTAGCGGGGGGAACACCGGGGAGCTGTTTTTT

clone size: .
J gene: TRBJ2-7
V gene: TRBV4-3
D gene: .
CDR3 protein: CASSQDTVSSYEQYF
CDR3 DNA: TGCGCCAGCAGCCAAGATACAGTAAGCTCCTACGAGCAGTACTTC

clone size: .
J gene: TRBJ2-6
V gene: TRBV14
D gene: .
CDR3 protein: CASSRQSGANVLTF
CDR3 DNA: TGTGCCAGCAGCCGACAGTCTGGGGCCAACGTCCTGACTTTC

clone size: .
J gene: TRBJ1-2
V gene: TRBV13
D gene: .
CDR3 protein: CASSSFRDYGYTF
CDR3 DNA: TGTGCCAGCAGCTCTTTCAGGGACTATGGCTACACCTTC

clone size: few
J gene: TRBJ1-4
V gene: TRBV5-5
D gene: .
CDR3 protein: CASSLAQGREKLFF
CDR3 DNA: TGTGCCAGCAGCTTGGCACAGGGACGTGAAAAACTGTTTTTT